This T cell receptor beta chain was sequenced for a study of blood T cells in healthy people across ages. V was clipped by 4 bases and J by 2 bases; unmatched bases: 10. The CDR3 has 16 amino acids. The germline CDR1 and CDR2 sequences are SGHRS and YFSETQ. This clonotype was found once. What it binds is unknown. Regarding the study as a whole: A roughly linear fall in TCR beta diversity per million T cells was seen with increasing age.

A second PCR of 7 to 11 cycles used a sample-barcoded 5' primer and a J-beta primer mix. A tag from a template-switch adaptor with 12 random nucleotides marked each cDNA molecule. A single record per CDR3 protein comes from TCRdb applying MiXCR to the 5' RACE reads. The data contain hundreds of thousands of distinct CDR3 sequences, around 54% of them singletons. Peripheral blood was drawn, around 9.4 milliliters per donor. The chain joins TRBV5-1 to TRBJ2-3, with 7 bases lining up with TRBD1. The source is a man aged 55 to 70 in good health. Sequenced sample: blood. For the CDR3, the DNA is TGCGCCAGCAGCCCCCTACCGGGACAGTTCACAGATACGCAGTATTTT. It codes for CASSPLPGQFTDTQYF.